This TCR delta chain was documented in a study of gamma-delta chains in newborns, infants, children. About the study: Polyclonal expansion of innate γδ T cells after birth follows microbial exposure.

TCRdb applied CATT to the reads for clone calling. The sample holds 10,000 to 12,000 delta-chain clones, more than 7.5% seen once. Germline CDR1 GEAIGNYY, CDR2 EKD. V trimming: 0 bases; J trimming: 3 bases; junction bases outside the gene matches: 25. The CDR3 is 22 residues long. In its sample, this clone was seen a few times. J is TRDJ1 and V is TRDV2, with 9 bases fitting TRDD3. Specimen: blood. The clonotype comes from a child who was a newborn, infant or young child, either healthy, febrile or measles-vaccinated (not recorded which). The CDR3 bases are TGTGCCTGTGACACCGTTAAAAAGGCGGGGGATACTTTCCTCGAGTGGGCCGATAAACTCATCTTT. It yields the protein CACDTVKKAGDTFLEWADKLIF.